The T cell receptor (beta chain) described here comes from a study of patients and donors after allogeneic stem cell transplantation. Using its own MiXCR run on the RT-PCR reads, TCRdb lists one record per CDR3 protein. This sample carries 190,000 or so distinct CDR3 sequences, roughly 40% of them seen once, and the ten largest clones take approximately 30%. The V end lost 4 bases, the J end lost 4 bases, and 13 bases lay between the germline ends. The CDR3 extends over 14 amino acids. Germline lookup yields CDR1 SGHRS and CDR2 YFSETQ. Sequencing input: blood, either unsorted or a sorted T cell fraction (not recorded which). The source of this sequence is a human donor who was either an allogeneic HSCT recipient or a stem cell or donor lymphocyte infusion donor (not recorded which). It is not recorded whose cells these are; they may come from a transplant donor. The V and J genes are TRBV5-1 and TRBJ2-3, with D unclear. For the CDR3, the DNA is TGCGCCAGCAGCCCTGGCTTTGATCCAGATACGCAGTATTTT. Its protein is CASSPGFDPDTQYF. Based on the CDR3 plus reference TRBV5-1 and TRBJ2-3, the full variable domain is KAGVTQTPRYLIKTRGQQVTLSCSPISGHRSVSWYQQTPGQGLQFLFEYFSETQRNKGNFPGRFSGRQFSNSRSEMNVSTLELGDSALYLCASSPGFDPDTQYFGPGTRLTVL.